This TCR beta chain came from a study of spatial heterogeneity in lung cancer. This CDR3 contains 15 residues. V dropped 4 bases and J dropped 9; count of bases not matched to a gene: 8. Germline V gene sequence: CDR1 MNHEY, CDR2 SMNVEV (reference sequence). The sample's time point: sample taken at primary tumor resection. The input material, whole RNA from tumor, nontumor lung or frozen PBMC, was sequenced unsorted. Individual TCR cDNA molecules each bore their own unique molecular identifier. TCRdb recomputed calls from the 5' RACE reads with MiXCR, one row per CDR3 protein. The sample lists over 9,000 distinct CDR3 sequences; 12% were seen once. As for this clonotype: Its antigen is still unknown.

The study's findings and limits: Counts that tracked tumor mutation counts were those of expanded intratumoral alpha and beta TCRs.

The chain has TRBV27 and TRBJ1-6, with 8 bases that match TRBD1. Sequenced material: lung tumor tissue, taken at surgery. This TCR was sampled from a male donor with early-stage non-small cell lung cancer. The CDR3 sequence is CASSSGQGRSSPLHF. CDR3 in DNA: TGTGCCAGCAGTTCCGGACAGGGACGGAGTTCACCCCTCCACTTT.